This T cell receptor beta chain was identified during a study of shared clonotypes between healthy human individuals. About the research overall: A donor's plate count was three for CD4 naive and three for CD4 memory; CD8 naive had two and CD8 memory one. Whole-study findings and limits: It was observed that roughly 5.5% of naive CD4 clonotypes were shared across several donors. The four-donor shared clonotypes exceeded non-shared clonotypes in generation probability, with non-shared ones scoring lower.

Per the germline V gene, CDR1 is SGHTA and CDR2 is FQGNSA. This CDR3 comprises 15 residues. V gave up 6 bases and J gave up 7 bases; unmatched junction bases: 8. A note on this clone: Its antigen is not known.

Splitting the CD4+ cells yielded a CD45RA+ naive subset and a CD45RA-negative memory subset. Clones were sequenced by immunoSEQ multiplex PCR, and TCRdb holds only the in-frame ones, with some missing. The top ten clones hold around 0.13% of a sample with 2 million to 2.5 million clones, about 94% of them seen once. The chain links TRBV7-2 to TRBJ2-5; 13 positions agree with TRBD2. The sequencing sample was made of naive CD4+ T cells sorted from blood. The subset denotes: CD45RA+ positively selected. The clonotype was recovered from a young man in good health. The CDR3 sequence: CASRTGLAGEGTQYF. DNA for the CDR3: TGTGCCAGCAGAACAGGACTAGCGGGGGAAGGGACCCAGTACTTC. The whole variable domain, remainder taken from reference TRBV7-2 and TRBJ2-5, is GAGVSQSPSNKVTEKGKDVELRCDPISGHTALYWYRQSLGQGLEFLIYFQGNSAPDKSGLPSDRFSAERTGGSVSTLTIQRTQQEDSAVYLCASRTGLAGEGTQYFGPGTRLLVL.